The present T cell receptor (beta chain) was sequenced within a study of blood T cells in healthy people across ages. The authors ran a second PCR of about 6 to 11 cycles using a sample-barcoded 5' primer and a J-beta primer mix. TCRdb reprocessed the 5' RACE reads via MiXCR and lists one record per CDR3 protein. Seen here are roughly 800,000 distinct CDR3 sequences, roughly 26% observed once, and the top ten hold under 3%. There are a few counts of this clonotype. The V gene's germline CDR1 is SQVTM and CDR2 ANQGSEA. This CDR3 is 11 amino acids long. Trimming removed 4 bases at V and 5 bases at J, with 9 bases between. This sample was also put to use in a study of T cells of mothers and their children.

The chain employs TRBV29-1 and TRBJ2-7; D may be TRBD2 (6 bases). Sequencing input: blood. The sequence was collected from a boy aged 10-17 years in good health. CDR3 nucleotides: TGCAGCGTTGGTTGGAGGGACGAGCAGTACTTC. This sequence encodes CSVGWRDEQYF.